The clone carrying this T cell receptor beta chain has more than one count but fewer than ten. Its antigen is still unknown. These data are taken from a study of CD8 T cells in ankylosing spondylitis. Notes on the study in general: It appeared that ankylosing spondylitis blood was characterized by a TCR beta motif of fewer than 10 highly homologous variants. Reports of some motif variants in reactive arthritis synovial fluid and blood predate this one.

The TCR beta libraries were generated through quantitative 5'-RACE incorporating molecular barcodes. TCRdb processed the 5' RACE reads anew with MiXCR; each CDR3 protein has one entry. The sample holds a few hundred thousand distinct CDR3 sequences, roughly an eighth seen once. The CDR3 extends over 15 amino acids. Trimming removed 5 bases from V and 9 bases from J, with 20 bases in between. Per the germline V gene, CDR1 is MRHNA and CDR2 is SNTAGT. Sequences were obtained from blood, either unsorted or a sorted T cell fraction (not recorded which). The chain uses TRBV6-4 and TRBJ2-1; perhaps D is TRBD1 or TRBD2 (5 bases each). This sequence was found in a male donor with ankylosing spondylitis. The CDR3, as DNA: TGTGCCAGCAGTCTAAATCCGACAGCCCGGGGTGAGCAGTTCTTC. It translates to CASSLNPTARGEQFF.